This TCR beta chain originates from a study of cytomegalovirus exposure and HLA in healthy donors. Overall study results and limits: Researchers reported from a later analysis that most CMV-associated TCR beta chains appeared HLA-restricted.

PCR involved 60 Vbeta and 13 Jbeta primers. Authors' data handling: There were around 80 million unique TCR beta chains by a later count, and 10 million to 12 million of them were shared. TCRdb's table, derived via immunoSEQ multiplex PCR, lists solely in-frame clones and lacks some. That table is the source of V, J and clone size, and D and trimming were worked out from the DNA. This repertoire shows under 200,000 clones, about 81% found once; its top ten account for roughly 1.6%. As for this clone: Its antigen is unknown.

Germline V gives CDR1 GTSNPN, CDR2 SVGIG (reference sequence). Trimming left V 5 bases short and J 2 bases short, with 10 bases between. This CDR3 has 12 residues. The genes are TRBV30 and TRBJ2-7; TRBD1 is a possible D gene (5 bases). The sequenced sample was PBMCs. This clonotype was sampled from a girl aged 10 to 17 in good health and CMV-seropositive. The CDR3 protein is CAWSDRTYEQYF. CDR3 nucleotide sequence: TGTGCCTGGTCAGACAGAACCTACGAGCAGTACTTC. Based on the CDR3 plus reference TRBV30 and TRBJ2-7, the full variable domain is SQTIHQWPATLVQPVGSPLSLECTVEGTSNPNLYWYRQAAGRGLQLLFYSVGIGQISSEVPQNLSASRPQDRQFILSSKKLLLSDSGFYLCAWSDRTYEQYFGPGTRLTVT.